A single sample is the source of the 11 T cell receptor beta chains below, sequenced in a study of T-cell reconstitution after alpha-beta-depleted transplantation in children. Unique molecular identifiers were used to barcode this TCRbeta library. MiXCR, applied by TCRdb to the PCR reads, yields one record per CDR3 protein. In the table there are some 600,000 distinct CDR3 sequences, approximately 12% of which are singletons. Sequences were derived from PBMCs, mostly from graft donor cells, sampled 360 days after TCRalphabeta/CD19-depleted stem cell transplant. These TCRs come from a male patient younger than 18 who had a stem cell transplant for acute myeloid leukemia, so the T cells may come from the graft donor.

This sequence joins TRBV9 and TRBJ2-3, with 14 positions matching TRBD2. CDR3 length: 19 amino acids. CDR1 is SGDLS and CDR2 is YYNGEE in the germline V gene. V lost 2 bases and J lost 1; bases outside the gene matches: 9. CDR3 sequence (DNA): TGTGCCAGCAGCGTTGGCCCGGGACTAGCGGGAGAAGGCACAGATACGCAGTATTTT. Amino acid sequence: CASSVGPGLAGEGTDTQYF.

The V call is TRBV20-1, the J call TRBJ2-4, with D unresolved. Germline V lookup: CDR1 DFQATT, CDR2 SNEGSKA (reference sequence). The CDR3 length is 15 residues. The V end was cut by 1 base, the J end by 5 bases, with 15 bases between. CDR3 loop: CSARVGNLGQNIQYF. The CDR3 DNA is TGCAGTGCTAGAGTAGGGAATTTGGGCCAAAACATTCAGTACTTC.

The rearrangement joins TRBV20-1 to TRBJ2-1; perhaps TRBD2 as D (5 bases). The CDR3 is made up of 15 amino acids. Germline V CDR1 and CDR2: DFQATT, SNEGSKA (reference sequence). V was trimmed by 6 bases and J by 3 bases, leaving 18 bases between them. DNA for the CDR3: TGCAGTGCCTCCACCCCTCGGCGGGTCTACAATGAGCAGTTCTTC. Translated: CSASTPRRVYNEQFF.

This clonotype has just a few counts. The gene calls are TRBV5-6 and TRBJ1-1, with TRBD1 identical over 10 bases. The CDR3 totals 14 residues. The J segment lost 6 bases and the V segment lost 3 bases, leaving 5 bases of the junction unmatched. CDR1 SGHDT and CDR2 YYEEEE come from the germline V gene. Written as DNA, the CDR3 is TGTGCCAGCAGCTACCGGGACAGGGGCTCTGAAGCTTTCTTT. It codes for CASSYRDRGSEAFF.

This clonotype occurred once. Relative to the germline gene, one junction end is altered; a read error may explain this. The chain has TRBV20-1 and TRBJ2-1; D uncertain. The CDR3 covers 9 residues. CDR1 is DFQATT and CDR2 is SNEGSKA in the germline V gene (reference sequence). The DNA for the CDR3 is TGCAGTGCTAGTTCTCCCATTGTCTTC. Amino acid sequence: CSASSPIVF.

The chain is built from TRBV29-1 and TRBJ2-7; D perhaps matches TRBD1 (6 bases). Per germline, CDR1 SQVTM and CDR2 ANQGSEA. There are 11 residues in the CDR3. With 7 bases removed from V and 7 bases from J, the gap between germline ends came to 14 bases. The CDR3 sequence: CSGGTLEEQYF. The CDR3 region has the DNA TGCAGCGGGGGGACATTGGAGGAGCAGTACTTC.

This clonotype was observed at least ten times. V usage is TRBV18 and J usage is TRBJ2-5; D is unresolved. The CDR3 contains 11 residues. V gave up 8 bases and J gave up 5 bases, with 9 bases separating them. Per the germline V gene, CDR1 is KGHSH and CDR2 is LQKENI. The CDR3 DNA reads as TGTGCCAGCAGTCCTGAGGAGACCCAGTACTTC. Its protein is CASSPEETQYF.

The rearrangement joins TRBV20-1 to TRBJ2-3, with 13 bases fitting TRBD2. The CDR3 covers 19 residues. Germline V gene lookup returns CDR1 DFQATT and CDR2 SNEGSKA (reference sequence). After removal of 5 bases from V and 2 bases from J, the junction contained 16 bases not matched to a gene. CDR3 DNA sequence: TGCAGTGCTCCTGGACTAGCGGGAGTGGTCCCCTTACCCACAGATACGCAGTATTTT. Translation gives CSAPGLAGVVPLPTDTQYF.

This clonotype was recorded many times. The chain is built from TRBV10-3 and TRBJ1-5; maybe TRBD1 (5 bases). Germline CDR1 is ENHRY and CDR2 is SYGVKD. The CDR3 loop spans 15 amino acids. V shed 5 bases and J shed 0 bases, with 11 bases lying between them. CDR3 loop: CAISSGSYSNQPQHF. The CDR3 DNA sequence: TGTGCCATCAGTTCAGGGTCCTATAGCAATCAGCCCCAGCATTTT.

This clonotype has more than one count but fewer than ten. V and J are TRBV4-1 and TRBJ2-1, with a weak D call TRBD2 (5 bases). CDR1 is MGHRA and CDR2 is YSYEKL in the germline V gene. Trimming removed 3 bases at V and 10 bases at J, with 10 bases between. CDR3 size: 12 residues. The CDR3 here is CASSHDSGEQFF. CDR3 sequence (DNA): TGCGCCAGCAGCCATGATTCGGGGGAGCAGTTCTTC.

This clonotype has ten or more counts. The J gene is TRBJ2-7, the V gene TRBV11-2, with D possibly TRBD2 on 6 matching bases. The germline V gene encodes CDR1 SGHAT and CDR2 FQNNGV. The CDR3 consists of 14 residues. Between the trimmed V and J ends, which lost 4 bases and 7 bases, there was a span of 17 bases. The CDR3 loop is CASSSKPGVGEQYF. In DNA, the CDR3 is TGTGCCAGCAGCTCGAAACCGGGAGTTGGGGAGCAGTACTTC.